The clone carrying this TCR beta chain was recorded only once. The sample is drawn from a study of somatic mutations in cytotoxic T cells in rheumatoid arthritis. Here immunoSEQ multiplex PCR was the method, and the copy in TCRdb shows in-frame clones only, minus some. The profile covers about 9,200 clones, with roughly 85% appearing a single time and just over 35% taken by the ten largest. Germline lookup yields CDR1 SEHNR and CDR2 FQNEAQ (reference sequence). Trimming removed 3 bases at V and 7 bases at J, with 6 bases between. This CDR3 has 11 amino acids. The chain carries TRBV7-9 and TRBJ1-1; TRBD1 might be the D (5 bases). Sequencing was carried out using CD8+ T cells sorted from blood. The clonotype comes from an adult with rheumatoid arthritis. CDR3 region: CASSFQGEAFF. As DNA, the CDR3 is TGTGCCAGCAGCTTCCAGGGTGAAGCTTTCTTT.